What follows are 23 T cell receptor beta chains derived from one specimen sequenced in a study of T cell responses to AZD1222 COVID-19 vaccine. This table comes from immunoSEQ multiplex PCR, and its TCRdb copy is limited to in-frame clones, with some not included. In the table there are 90,000 to 110,000 clones, around 93% of which are singletons. This sample comprised peripheral blood, obtained on day 0 of AZD1222 vaccination. The receptors were sampled from an adult in good health.

A few counts support this clone. This chain links TRBV11-2 with TRBJ2-6; weak D call: TRBD2 (5 bases). The germline V and J ends were trimmed by 1 base and 0 bases, with 13 bases remaining between them. From germline, CDR1 is SGHAT and CDR2 FQNNGV. CDR3 length: 18 amino acids. In nucleotides, the CDR3 is TGTGCCAGCAGCTTAGGGGTTGGAGGAGCCTCTGGGGCCAACGTCCTGACTTTC. Amino acids: CASSLGVGGASGANVLTF.

The J gene is TRBJ2-7, the V gene TRBV12-3 or TRBV12-4; D not resolved. This CDR3 is 13 amino acids long. Trimming took off 4 bases at V and 2 bases at J, with 9 bases between the two ends. The chain's CDR3 is CASSSRKTYEQYF. The DNA for the CDR3 is TGTGCCAGCAGTTCTAGGAAAACCTACGAGCAGTACTTC.

V is TRBV9 and J is TRBJ2-7; D gene ambiguous. Trimming took 0 bases from V and 1 from J, leaving 8 bases between them. The V gene's germline CDR1 is SGDLS and CDR2 YYNGEE. CDR3 length equals 14 residues. CDR3 amino acids: CASSVGAQSYEQYF. CDR3 nucleotides: TGTGCCAGCAGCGTAGGAGCGCAGTCCTACGAGCAGTACTTC.

The V and J genes are TRBV30 and TRBJ1-1, with D unclear. The V gene's germline CDR1 is GTSNPN and CDR2 SVGIG (reference sequence). V was cut by 0 bases and J by 1 base, with 15 bases left in between. The CDR3 is 16 residues long. CDR3 nucleotides: TGTGCCTGGAGTGTACTGCCAGTTGGGGAGAACACTGAAGCTTTCTTT. As protein: CAWSVLPVGENTEAFF.

V gene TRBV7-9 combines with J gene TRBJ1-1; the D is unclear. This CDR3 spans 13 amino acids. The V and J ends lost 8 bases and 1 base respectively, with 11 bases between them. CDR1 SEHNR and CDR2 FQNEAQ come from the germline V gene (reference sequence). The CDR3 DNA sequence: TGTGCCAGCGTACTAACCGGGAACACTGAAGCTTTCTTT. Its protein is CASVLTGNTEAFF.

The chain is built from TRBV12-5 and TRBJ1-1; perhaps TRBD1 as D (5 bases). Germline V gene sequence: CDR1 LGHNT, CDR2 FRNRAP. V was pared by 0 bases and J by 1 base, with 18 bases between. There are 18 residues in the CDR3. The CDR3 protein is CASGLVSRGLVGNTEAFF. The CDR3 bases are TGTGCTAGTGGTTTGGTATCACGGGGGTTGGTGGGGAACACTGAAGCTTTCTTT.

The J gene is TRBJ1-2, the V gene TRBV27, with D hard to call. The germline V and J ends were trimmed by 2 bases and 8 bases, with 15 bases remaining between them. CDR1 MNHEY and CDR2 SMNVEV come from the germline V gene (reference sequence). The CDR3 is 14 amino acids. The CDR3 coding sequence is TGTGCCAGCAGTTTAGGTCGGGCTCTAAGCGGCTACACCTTC. Translated: CASSLGRALSGYTF.

The chain couples TRBV18 to TRBJ1-4; D is unresolved. CDR3 length: 13 residues. Germline CDR1 is KGHSH and CDR2 is LQKENI. V was shortened by 3 bases and J by 4 bases, with 6 bases between the two germline ends. The CDR3 loop reads CASSPPHNEKLFF. The CDR3 nucleotides are TGTGCCAGCTCACCGCCGCATAATGAAAAACTGTTTTTT.

This rearrangement joins TRBV14 to TRBJ2-3; tentative D call: TRBD2 (6 bases). V was clipped by 4 bases and J by 4 bases, with 18 bases between them. CDR3 size: 16 residues. CDR1 is SGHDN and CDR2 is FVKESK in the germline V gene. CDR3 in amino acids: CASSRGRRRDSDTQYF. CDR3 bases: TGTGCCAGCAGCCGCGGAAGGCGGAGGGACTCAGATACGCAGTATTTT.

V is TRBV7-2 and J is TRBJ1-1; D not certain. CDR3 size: 13 residues. V shed 5 bases and J shed 11 bases, with 18 bases lying between them. Per the germline V gene, CDR1 is SGHTA and CDR2 is FQGNSA. CDR3 coding DNA: TGTGCCAGCAGCCCCTTGGTGGGGAGGAGGGCTTTCTTT. As protein: CASSPLVGRRAFF.

The V gene is TRBV5-1, the J gene TRBJ1-1; no clear D. The V end was cut by 7 bases, the J end by 3 bases, with 19 bases between. This CDR3 spans 15 amino acids. CDR1 and CDR2 (germline): SGHRS, YFSETQ. CDR3 in amino acids: CASVQDSSGYTEAFF. CDR3 DNA: TGCGCCAGCGTCCAGGATTCCTCGGGGTACACTGAAGCTTTCTTT.

The CDR3 sequence is CASSYYRAETQYF. For the CDR3, the DNA is TGTGCCAGCAGTTACTACCGAGCGGAGACCCAGTACTTC. This sequence joins TRBV6-2 or TRBV6-3 and TRBJ2-5, with D unresolved. Deletions cut 1 base from V and 5 bases from J, with 8 bases between. CDR3 length equals 13 residues. The germline CDR1 and CDR2 sequences are MNHEY and SVGEGT.

This rearrangement joins TRBV19 to TRBJ1-5; 8 bases align to TRBD1. Germline V gene sequence: CDR1 LNHDA, CDR2 SQIVND (reference sequence). V gave up 6 bases and J gave up 0 bases; unmatched junction bases: 7. The CDR3 contains 16 residues. CDR3 nucleotide sequence: TGTGCCAGTAGAAGACAGGGGAGATATAGCAATCAGCCCCAGCATTTT. Protein: CASRRQGRYSNQPQHF. The full variable domain, its missing parts supplied by reference TRBV19 and TRBJ1-5, is DGGITQSPKYLFRKEGQNVTLSCEQNLNHDAMYWYRQDPGQGLRLIYYSQIVNDFQKGDIAEGYSVSREKKESFPLTVTSAQKNPTAFYLCASRRQGRYSNQPQHFGDGTRLSIL.

The chain joins TRBV3-1 (or the pseudogene TRBV3-2) to TRBJ1-2; D is unclear. Looked up from germline, CDR1 is LGHDT and CDR2 is YNNKEL (reference sequence). The CDR3 length is 12 residues. Between the trimmed V and J ends, which lost 1 base and 7 bases, there was a span of 7 bases. The CDR3 region is CASSQGDIGYTF. Here the CDR3 DNA reads TGTGCCAGCAGCCAAGGAGATATTGGCTACACCTTC.

In nucleotides, the CDR3 is TGTGCCAGTAGTATAGGACAGGGGTGGAGTGAAGCTTTCTTT. Its protein product is CASSIGQGWSEAFF. V gene TRBV19 combines with J gene TRBJ1-1, with TRBD1 matching over 8 bases. The germline V gene has CDR1 LNHDA and CDR2 SQIVND (reference sequence). The CDR3 is made up of 14 amino acids. With 1 base clipped from V and 7 bases from J, the junction kept 5 bases outside the gene matches.

The J gene is TRBJ1-1, the V gene TRBV12-3 or TRBV12-4; D gene uncertain. The CDR3 has 13 residues. V lost 1 base and J 1 base, leaving 4 bases between the germline ends. The CDR3 protein is CASSLGGNTEAFF. The CDR3 nucleotides are TGTGCCAGCAGTTTAGGCGGGAACACTGAAGCTTTCTTT.

The rearrangement joins TRBV9 to TRBJ2-3; TRBD2 is a possible D gene (6 bases). Trimming removed 7 bases from V and 3 bases from J, with 12 bases in between. This CDR3 comprises 13 residues. Germline V gene lookup returns CDR1 SGDLS and CDR2 YYNGEE. CDR3 DNA: TGTGCCAGCGCCGGGGGTGAGACAGATACGCAGTATTTT. Protein: CASAGGETDTQYF.

V gene TRBV7-9 combines with J gene TRBJ2-3, with D possibly TRBD2 on 6 matching bases. The CDR3 totals 12 residues. Germline values: CDR1 SEHNR, CDR2 FQNEAQ (reference sequence). V shed 8 bases and J shed 0 bases, with 6 bases lying between them. The CDR3 DNA reads as TGTGCCAGCGGGGGGAGCACAGATACGCAGTATTTT. This gives the protein CASGGSTDTQYF.

The rearrangement uses TRBV4-2 and TRBJ2-5, with a possible D match to TRBD2 (6 bases). Germline values: CDR1 LGHNA, CDR2 YNFKEQ. Trimming pared 4 bases from V and 2 bases from J, leaving 14 bases between. The CDR3 runs 15 residues. The CDR3 loop is CASSRDNSGQETQYF. The CDR3, as DNA: TGTGCCAGCAGCCGCGATAATAGCGGTCAAGAGACCCAGTACTTC.

The chain couples TRBV30 to TRBJ2-1, with a weak D call TRBD2 (5 bases). CDR1 and CDR2 (germline): GTSNPN, SVGIG (reference sequence). The length of the CDR3 is 16 residues. The V end was cut by 0 bases, the J end by 0 bases, with 12 bases between. DNA of the CDR3: TGTGCCTGGAGTGTCGGGCGGGCTAGCTCCTACAATGAGCAGTTCTTC. This translates into CAWSVGRASSYNEQFF. Looking up the rest from reference TRBV30 and TRBJ2-1 gives the full variable domain: SQTIHQWPATLVQPVGSPLSLECTVEGTSNPNLYWYRQAAGRGLQLLFYSVGIGQISSEVPQNLSASRPQDRQFILSSKKLLLSDSGFYLCAWSVGRASSYNEQFFGPGTRLTVL.

The rearrangement links TRBV4-1 to TRBJ2-1, with TRBD2 identical over 7 bases. V lost 4 bases to trimming and J lost 3 bases; unmatched junction nucleotides: 9. CDR1 and CDR2 (germline): MGHRA, YSYEKL. The CDR3 is 16 residues long. For the CDR3, the DNA is TGCGCCAGCAGCCTCGAGGGCGGGAGAGGCTACAATGAGCAGTTCTTC. Protein: CASSLEGGRGYNEQFF.

The chain couples TRBV19 to TRBJ2-2, with D perhaps matching TRBD1 (5 bases). Trimming shortened V by 3 bases and J by 7 bases, and 15 bases separated the two germline ends. CDR1 LNHDA and CDR2 SQIVND come from the germline V gene (reference sequence). The CDR3 spans 15 residues. The CDR3 protein is CASSISRVVIGELFF. The DNA of the CDR3 is TGTGCCAGTAGTATTTCCAGGGTGGTTATCGGGGAGCTGTTTTTT.

The chain has TRBV7-9 and TRBJ1-1; no reliable D call. V was pared by 5 bases and J by 8 bases, with 18 bases between. The CDR3 has 14 amino acids. Germline V CDR1 and CDR2: SEHNR, FQNEAQ (reference sequence). DNA for the CDR3: TGTGCCAGCAGCCCCTCTGGGCCCGGGCTCGAAGCTTTCTTT. Protein sequence: CASSPSGPGLEAFF.